The next 18 T cell receptor beta chains were all read from a single sample in a study of T-cell memory formation after mild COVID-19. One entry per CDR3 protein, called by TCRdb with MiXCR from the 5' RACE reads. The sample carries 350,000 to 500,000 distinct CDR3 sequences, about 20% recorded once. Sequencing input: PBMCs or a T cell subset sorted from them (not recorded which). These receptors all come from an adult woman who had mild COVID-19 (a few samples of this study predate the infection). Cell type and time point are not known.

CDR3 DNA sequence: TGCAGCGTTGAAAGCTTCCAAGAGACCCAGTACTTC. Translating it yields CSVESFQETQYF. The chain has TRBV29-1 and TRBJ2-5, with D unclear. CDR1 and CDR2 (germline): SQVTM, ANQGSEA. Trimming pared 2 bases from V and 1 base from J, leaving 5 bases between. CDR3 size: 12 residues.

The sample holds many counts of this clonotype. This rearrangement joins TRBV7-9 to TRBJ2-2; 11 bases align to TRBD2. The CDR3 has 17 residues. Germline V gene lookup returns CDR1 SEHNR and CDR2 FQNEAQ (reference sequence). V lost 5 bases to trimming and J lost 4 bases; unmatched junction nucleotides: 9. The CDR3 DNA reads as TGTGCCAGCAGCGATATCGGTCTAGCGGGGGGCACCGGGGAGCTGTTTTTT. It yields the protein CASSDIGLAGGTGELFF.

This chain connects TRBV30 to TRBJ1-5; the D is unclear. Per the germline V gene, CDR1 is GTSNPN and CDR2 is SVGIG (reference sequence). This CDR3 has 13 amino acids. Trimming left V 2 bases short and J 4 bases short, with 9 bases between. This chain's CDR3 is CAWSRAGNQPQHF. CDR3 in DNA: TGTGCCTGGAGTAGGGCAGGTAATCAGCCCCAGCATTTT.

This chain links TRBV7-9 with TRBJ2-5, with TRBD2 matching over 11 bases. This CDR3 has 17 residues. J lost 5 bases, V lost 5 bases, and 13 bases had no gene match. Germline CDR1 SEHNR, CDR2 FQNEAQ (reference sequence). The CDR3 DNA reads TGTGCCAGCAGCCCCCACTTAGCGGGGGGGCTGGCGGAGACCCAGTACTTC. Translating it yields CASSPHLAGGLAETQYF.

This clonotype was seen a handful of times. The chain couples TRBV12-3 or TRBV12-4 to TRBJ1-2; tentatively, D is TRBD1 (6 bases). V was shortened by 5 bases and J by 8 bases, with 15 bases between the two germline ends. The CDR3 has 13 amino acids. The CDR3 DNA is TGTGCCAGCAGTCCGACAGGCTCCGGGGGCTACACCTTC. The encoded protein is CASSPTGSGGYTF.

J is TRBJ2-3 and V is TRBV7-9; TRBD2 is a possible D gene (6 bases). Germline lookup yields CDR1 SEHNR and CDR2 FQNEAQ (reference sequence). The CDR3 has 14 amino acids. The V gene lost 5 bases and the J gene lost 9 bases, with 18 bases spanning the gap. CDR3 DNA sequence: TGTGCCAGCAGCAACTGGGACTTGGATGAGACGCAGTATTTT. Residues: CASSNWDLDETQYF.

V usage is TRBV9 and J usage is TRBJ2-7; possibly TRBD1 for D (6 bases). This CDR3 region has 14 residues. Trimming shortened V by 5 bases and J by 3 bases, and 15 bases separated the two germline ends. The germline V gene has CDR1 SGDLS and CDR2 YYNGEE. The CDR3 region has the DNA TGTGCCAGCAGTGTAACAGGGACCAACTACGAGCAGTACTTC. This gives the protein CASSVTGTNYEQYF.

The chain combines TRBV5-4 with TRBJ1-1; no clear D gene. Germline CDR1 reads SGHNT; CDR2 reads YYREEE (reference sequence). V was cut by 2 bases and J by 0 bases, with 5 bases left in between. The CDR3 has 13 amino acids. The CDR3 loop is CASSFTLNTEAFF. CDR3 in DNA: TGTGCCAGCAGCTTCACTCTGAACACTGAAGCTTTCTTT.

This clonotype has only a few counts. The rearrangement joins TRBV7-7 to TRBJ2-3; D is undetermined. The CDR3 covers 15 residues. Germline V lookup: CDR1 SSHAT, CDR2 FNYEAQ (reference sequence). The V and J ends lost 1 base and 5 bases respectively, with 13 bases between them. CDR3 DNA: TGTGCCAGCAGCTTAGGAGGCACGATGGGAGATACGCAGTATTTT. It is translated as CASSLGGTMGDTQYF.

This chain uses TRBV29-1 with TRBJ2-4; D might be TRBD1 or TRBD2, each matching 5 bases. This CDR3 region has 13 residues. V lost 7 bases and J 9 bases, leaving 19 bases between the germline ends. Germline V gives CDR1 SQVTM, CDR2 ANQGSEA. CDR3 sequence (DNA): TGCAGCGCAGAGGGGCTAGCAGAGGGCATTCAGTACTTC. It yields the protein CSAEGLAEGIQYF.

This chain connects TRBV12-3 or TRBV12-4 to TRBJ1-1; TRBD1 is a possible D gene (6 bases). There are 15 residues in the CDR3. V lost 2 bases, J lost 0 bases, and 10 bases lay in between. The CDR3 region has the DNA TGTGCCAGCAGTTTAAGTTACAGGGTGAACACTGAAGCTTTCTTT. This gives the protein CASSLSYRVNTEAFF.

The V gene is TRBV27, the J gene TRBJ2-1, with D possibly TRBD1 on 5 matching bases. V dropped 4 bases and J dropped 2 bases, with 9 bases sitting between them. From germline, CDR1 is MNHEY and CDR2 SMNVEV (reference sequence). This CDR3 has 14 residues. The CDR3 region is CASSSEDTYNEQFF. The CDR3 DNA is TGTGCCAGCAGTTCCGAGGACACCTACAATGAGCAGTTCTTC.

V is TRBV12-3 or TRBV12-4 and J is TRBJ2-1; the match to TRBD1 covers 7 bases. The CDR3 loop spans 15 amino acids. J lost 8 bases, V lost 7 bases, and 14 bases had no gene match. DNA for the CDR3: TGTGCCAGCAATCGACAGGGTGTGGTATCCCATGAGCAGTTCTTC. Translated, it gives CASNRQGVVSHEQFF.

The V call is TRBV15, the J call TRBJ2-2; TRBD2 matches 12 bases. The V and J ends lost 1 base and 7 bases, in that order; junction bases with no gene match: 7. Per germline, CDR1 LNHNV and CDR2 YYDKDF (reference sequence). The length of the CDR3 is 17 residues. The CDR3, as DNA: TGTGCCACCAGCAGAGCCCGGCCGGGACTAGCGGGCGGGGAGCTGTTTTTT. It is translated as CATSRARPGLAGGELFF.

This clonotype showed up just a few times. The chain couples TRBV7-8 to TRBJ1-5, with 7 nucleotides matching TRBD1. Germline values: CDR1 SGHVS, CDR2 FQNEAQ. The V gene end was trimmed by 5 bases and the J gene end by 2 bases; junction bases not matched to a gene: 15. CDR3 length: 18 residues. CDR3 in amino acids: CASSDIPPGGLGNQPQHF. As DNA, the CDR3 is TGTGCCAGCAGCGACATACCTCCAGGGGGGTTGGGCAATCAGCCCCAGCATTTT.

The J gene is TRBJ1-1, the V gene TRBV7-2; D ambiguous. Trimming shortened V by 5 bases and J by 8 bases, and 9 bases separated the two germline ends. CDR3 size: 11 residues. CDR1 SGHTA and CDR2 FQGNSA come from the germline V gene. CDR3 amino acids: CASSHFAEAFF. CDR3 in DNA: TGTGCCAGCAGCCACTTTGCCGAAGCTTTCTTT.

This clonotype showed up just a few times. V usage is TRBV7-2 and J usage is TRBJ1-2; D gene uncertain. From germline, CDR1 is SGHTA and CDR2 FQGNSA. The V end was cut by 6 bases, the J end by 0 bases, with 11 bases between. CDR3 size: 14 residues. CDR3 region: CASSSRGSNYGYTF. DNA of the CDR3: TGTGCCAGCAGTAGCCGGGGTTCTAACTATGGCTACACCTTC.

This clonotype occurred a few times. V gene TRBV20-1 combines with J gene TRBJ2-3; D could derive from TRBD1 or TRBD2 (6 bases each). There are 14 residues in the CDR3. V lost 5 bases, J lost 2 bases, and 14 bases lay in between. Germline V gives CDR1 DFQATT, CDR2 SNEGSKA (reference sequence). The CDR3 sequence is CSAGFGGHTDTQYF. CDR3 nucleotide sequence: TGCAGTGCTGGATTCGGGGGCCACACAGATACGCAGTATTTT.